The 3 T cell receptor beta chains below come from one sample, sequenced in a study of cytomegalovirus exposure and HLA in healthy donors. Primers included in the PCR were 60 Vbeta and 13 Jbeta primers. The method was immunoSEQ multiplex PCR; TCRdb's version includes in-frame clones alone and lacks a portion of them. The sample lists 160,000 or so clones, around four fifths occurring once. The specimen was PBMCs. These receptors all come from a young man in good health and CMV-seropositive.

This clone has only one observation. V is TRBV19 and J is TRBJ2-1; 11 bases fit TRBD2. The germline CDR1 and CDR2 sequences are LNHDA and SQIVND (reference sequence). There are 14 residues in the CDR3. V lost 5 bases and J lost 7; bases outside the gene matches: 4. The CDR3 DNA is TGTGCCAGTAGTCTTCTAGCGGGAGGTAATGAGCAGTTCTTC. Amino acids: CASSLLAGGNEQFF. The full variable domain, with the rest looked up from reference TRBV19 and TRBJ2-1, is DGGITQSPKYLFRKEGQNVTLSCEQNLNHDAMYWYRQDPGQGLRLIYYSQIVNDFQKGDIAEGYSVSREKKESFPLTVTSAQKNPTAFYLCASSLLAGGNEQFFGPGTRLTVL.

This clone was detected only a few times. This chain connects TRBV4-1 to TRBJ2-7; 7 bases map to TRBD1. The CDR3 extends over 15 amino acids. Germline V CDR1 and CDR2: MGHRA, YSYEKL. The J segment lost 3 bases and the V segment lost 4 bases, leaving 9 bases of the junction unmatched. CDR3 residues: CASSPTGPGFYEQYF. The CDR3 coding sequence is TGCGCCAGCAGCCCGACAGGGCCAGGTTTCTACGAGCAGTACTTC.

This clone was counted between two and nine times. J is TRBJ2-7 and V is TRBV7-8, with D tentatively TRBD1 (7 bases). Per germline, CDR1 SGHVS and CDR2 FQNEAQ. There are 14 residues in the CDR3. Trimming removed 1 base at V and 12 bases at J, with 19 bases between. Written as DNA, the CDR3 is TGTGCCAGCAGCTTAGACCCCGGGCAGGGGGGACCGTACTTC. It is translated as CASSLDPGQGGPYF.